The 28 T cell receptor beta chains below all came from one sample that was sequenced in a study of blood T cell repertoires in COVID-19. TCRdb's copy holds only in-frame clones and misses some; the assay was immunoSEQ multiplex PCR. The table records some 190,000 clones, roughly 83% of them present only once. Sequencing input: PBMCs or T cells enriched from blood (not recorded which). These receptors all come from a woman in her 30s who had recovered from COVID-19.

CDR3 sequence (DNA): TGTGCCAGCTTCCCACAGGGGGAGACGACTGAAGCTTTCTTT. Residues: CASFPQGETTEAFF. V usage is TRBV18 and J usage is TRBJ1-1; TRBD1 matches at 8 bases. CDR3 size: 14 residues. Per germline, CDR1 KGHSH and CDR2 LQKENI. Trimming cost V 7 bases and J 5 bases; bases outside gene matches: 9.

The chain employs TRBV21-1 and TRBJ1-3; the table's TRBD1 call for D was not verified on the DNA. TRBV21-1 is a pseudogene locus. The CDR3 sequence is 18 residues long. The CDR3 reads CASSYRDGAGGDGNTIYF. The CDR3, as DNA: TGTGCCAGCAGCTACCGAGATGGGGCAGGGGGCGATGGAAACACCATATATTTT.

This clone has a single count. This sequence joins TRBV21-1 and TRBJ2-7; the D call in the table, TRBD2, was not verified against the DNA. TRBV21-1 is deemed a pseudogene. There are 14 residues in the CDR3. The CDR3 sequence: CASSFHGKLYEQYV. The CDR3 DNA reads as TGTGCCAGCAGCTTCCACGGGAAACTCTACGAGCAGTACGTC.

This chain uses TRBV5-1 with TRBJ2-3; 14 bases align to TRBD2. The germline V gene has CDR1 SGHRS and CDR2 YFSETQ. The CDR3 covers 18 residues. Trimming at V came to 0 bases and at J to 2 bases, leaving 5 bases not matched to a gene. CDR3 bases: TGCGCCAGCAGCTTGGGGCGGACTAGCGGGGGGCCCACAGATACGCAGTATTTT. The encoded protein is CASSLGRTSGGPTDTQYF.

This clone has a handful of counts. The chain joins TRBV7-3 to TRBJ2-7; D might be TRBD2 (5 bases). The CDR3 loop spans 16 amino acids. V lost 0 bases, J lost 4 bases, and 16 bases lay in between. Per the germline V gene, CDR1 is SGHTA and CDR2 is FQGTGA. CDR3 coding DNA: TGTGCCAGCAGCTTAACGTCGGTAGCGACAACTTACGAGCAGTACTTC. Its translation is CASSLTSVATTYEQYF.

The CDR3 sequence: CASSPDMGQIYEQYF. CDR3 bases: TGTGCCAGCAGCCCCGATATGGGACAGATCTACGAGCAGTACTTC. The chain is built from TRBV28 and TRBJ2-7; 7 nucleotides agree with TRBD1. Losses at the gene ends were 6 bases for V and 3 bases for J; bases not matched to a gene: 11. This CDR3 is built from 15 residues. Germline CDR1 and CDR2: MDHEN and SYDVKM.

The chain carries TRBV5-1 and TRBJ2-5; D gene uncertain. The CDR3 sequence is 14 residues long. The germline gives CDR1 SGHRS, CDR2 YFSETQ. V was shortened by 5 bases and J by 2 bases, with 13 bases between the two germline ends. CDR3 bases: TGCGCCAGCAGTTTACCTGGGCCTCAAGAGACCCAGTACTTC. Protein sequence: CASSLPGPQETQYF.

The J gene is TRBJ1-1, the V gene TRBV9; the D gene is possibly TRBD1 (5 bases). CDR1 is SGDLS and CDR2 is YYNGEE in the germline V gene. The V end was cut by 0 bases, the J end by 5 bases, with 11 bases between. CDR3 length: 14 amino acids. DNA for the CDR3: TGTGCCAGCAGCGTAGTAGGGCGGGGGACTGAAGCTTTCTTT. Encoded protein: CASSVVGRGTEAFF.

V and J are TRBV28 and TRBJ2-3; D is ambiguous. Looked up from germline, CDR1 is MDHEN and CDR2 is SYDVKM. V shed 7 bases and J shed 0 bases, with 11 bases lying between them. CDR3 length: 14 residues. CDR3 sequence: CASNHARSTDTQYF. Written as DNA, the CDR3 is TGTGCCAGCAATCACGCGCGGAGCACAGATACGCAGTATTTT.

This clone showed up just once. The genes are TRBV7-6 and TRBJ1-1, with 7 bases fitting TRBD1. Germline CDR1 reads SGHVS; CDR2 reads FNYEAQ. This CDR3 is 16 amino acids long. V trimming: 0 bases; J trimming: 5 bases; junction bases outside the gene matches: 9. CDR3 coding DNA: TGTGCCAGCAGCTTAGCTAGGAGGGGGCGAGAAACTGAAGCTTTCTTT. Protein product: CASSLARRGRETEAFF.

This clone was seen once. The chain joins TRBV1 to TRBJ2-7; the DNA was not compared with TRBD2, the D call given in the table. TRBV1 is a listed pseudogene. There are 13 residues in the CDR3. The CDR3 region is CTSSQESLEGKYV. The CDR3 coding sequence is TGCACCAGCAGCCAAGAATCGTTGGAGGGCAAGTACGTC.

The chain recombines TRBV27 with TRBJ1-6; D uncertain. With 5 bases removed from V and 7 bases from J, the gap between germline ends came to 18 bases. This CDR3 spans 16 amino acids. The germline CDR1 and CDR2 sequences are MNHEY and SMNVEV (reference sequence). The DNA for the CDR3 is TGTGCCAGCAGTCCCTATGCCCTTGATTTAAATTCACCCCTCCACTTT. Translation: CASSPYALDLNSPLHF.

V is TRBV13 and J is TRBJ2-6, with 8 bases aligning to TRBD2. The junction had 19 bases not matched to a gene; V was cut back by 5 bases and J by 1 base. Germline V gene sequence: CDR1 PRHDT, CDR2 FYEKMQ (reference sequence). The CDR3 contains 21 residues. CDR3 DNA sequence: TGTGCCAGCAGCCCAATCAGCCCGGGGGTTAGCGGGGTGTCTGGGGCCAACGTCCTGACTTTC. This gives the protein CASSPISPGVSGVSGANVLTF.

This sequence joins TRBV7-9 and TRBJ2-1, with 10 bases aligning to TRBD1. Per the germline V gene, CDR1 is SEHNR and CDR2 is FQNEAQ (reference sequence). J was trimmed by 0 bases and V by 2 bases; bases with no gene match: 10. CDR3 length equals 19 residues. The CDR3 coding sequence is TGTGCCAGCAGCTTACCCCCGGGACAGGGGTCTAGCTCCTACAATGAGCAGTTCTTC. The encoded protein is CASSLPPGQGSSSYNEQFF.

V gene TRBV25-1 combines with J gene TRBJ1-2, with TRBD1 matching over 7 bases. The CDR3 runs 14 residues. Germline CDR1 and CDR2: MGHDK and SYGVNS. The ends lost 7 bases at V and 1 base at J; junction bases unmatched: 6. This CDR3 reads CASIPAGGNYGYTF. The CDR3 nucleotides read TGTGCCAGCATACCCGCAGGGGGTAACTATGGCTACACCTTC.

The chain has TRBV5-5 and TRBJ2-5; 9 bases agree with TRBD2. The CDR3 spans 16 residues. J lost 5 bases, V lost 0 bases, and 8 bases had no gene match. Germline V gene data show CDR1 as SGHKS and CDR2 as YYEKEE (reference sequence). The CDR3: CASSLALAGFFETQYF. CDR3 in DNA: TGTGCCAGCAGCTTGGCGCTAGCGGGGTTCTTTGAGACCCAGTACTTC.

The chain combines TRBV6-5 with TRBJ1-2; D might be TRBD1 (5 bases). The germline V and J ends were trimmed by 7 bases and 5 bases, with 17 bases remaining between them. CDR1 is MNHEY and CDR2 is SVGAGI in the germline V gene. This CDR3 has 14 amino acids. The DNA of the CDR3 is TGTGCCAGCATAGACAGAAACGCGGTTTATGGCTACACCTTC. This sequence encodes CASIDRNAVYGYTF.

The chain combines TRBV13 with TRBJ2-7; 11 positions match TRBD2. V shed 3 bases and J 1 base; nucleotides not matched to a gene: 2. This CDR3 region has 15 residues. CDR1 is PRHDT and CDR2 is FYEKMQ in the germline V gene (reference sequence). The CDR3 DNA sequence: TGTGCCAGCAGCTTCCGACTAGCGGGGTCCTACGAGCAGTACTTC. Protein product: CASSFRLAGSYEQYF.

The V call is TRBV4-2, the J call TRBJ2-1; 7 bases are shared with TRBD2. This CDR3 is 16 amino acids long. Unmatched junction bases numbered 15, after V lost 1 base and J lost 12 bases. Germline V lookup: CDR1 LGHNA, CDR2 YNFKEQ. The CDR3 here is CASSQGRGTGGGRQFF. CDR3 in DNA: TGTGCCAGCAGCCAAGGGAGAGGCACGGGCGGGGGTAGGCAGTTCTTC.

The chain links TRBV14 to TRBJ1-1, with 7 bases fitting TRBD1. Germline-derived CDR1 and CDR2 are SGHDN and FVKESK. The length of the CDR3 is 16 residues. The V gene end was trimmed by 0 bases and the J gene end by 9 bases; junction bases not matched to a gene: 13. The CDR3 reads CASSQDHRQAGGKAFF. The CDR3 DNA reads TGTGCCAGCAGCCAAGATCATCGGCAGGCAGGGGGAAAAGCTTTCTTT.

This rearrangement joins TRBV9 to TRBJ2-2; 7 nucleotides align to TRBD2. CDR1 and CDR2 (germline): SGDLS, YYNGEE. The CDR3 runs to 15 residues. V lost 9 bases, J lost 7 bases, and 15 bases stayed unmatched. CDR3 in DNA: TGTGCCACCTCGAGGGCGGGAGACGGGAACGGGGAGCTGTTTTTT. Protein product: CATSRAGDGNGELFF.

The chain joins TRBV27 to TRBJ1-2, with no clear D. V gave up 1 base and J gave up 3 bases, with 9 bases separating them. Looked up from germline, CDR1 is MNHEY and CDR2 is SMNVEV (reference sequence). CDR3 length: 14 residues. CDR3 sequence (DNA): TGTGCCAGCAGTTTATTGGGCCGAGACTATGGCTACACCTTC. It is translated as CASSLLGRDYGYTF.

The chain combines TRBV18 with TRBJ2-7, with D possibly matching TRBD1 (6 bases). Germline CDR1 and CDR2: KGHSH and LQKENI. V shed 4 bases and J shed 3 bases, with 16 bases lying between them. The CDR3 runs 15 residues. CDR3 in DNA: TGTGCCAGCTCACAGGGGGTTGGCTCGGGCTACGAGCAGTACGTC. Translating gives CASSQGVGSGYEQYV.

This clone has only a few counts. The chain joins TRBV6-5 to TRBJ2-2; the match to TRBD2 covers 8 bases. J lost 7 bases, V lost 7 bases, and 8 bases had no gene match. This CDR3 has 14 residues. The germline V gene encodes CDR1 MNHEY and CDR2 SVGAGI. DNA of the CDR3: TGTGCCAGCACCGCCAGCGGGGGTGGCGGGGAGCTGTTTTTT. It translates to CASTASGGGGELFF.

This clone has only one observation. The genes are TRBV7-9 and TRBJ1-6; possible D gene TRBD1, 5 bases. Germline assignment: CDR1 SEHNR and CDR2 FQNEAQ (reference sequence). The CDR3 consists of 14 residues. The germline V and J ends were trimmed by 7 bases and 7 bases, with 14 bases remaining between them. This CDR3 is CASIHGGGNSPLHF. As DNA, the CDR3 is TGTGCCAGCATCCATGGGGGGGGAAATTCACCCCTCCACTTT.

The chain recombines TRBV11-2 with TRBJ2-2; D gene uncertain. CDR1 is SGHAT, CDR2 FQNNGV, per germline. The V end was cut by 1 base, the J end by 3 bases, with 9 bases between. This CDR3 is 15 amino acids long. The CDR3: CASSLGDGYTGELFF. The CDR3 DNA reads TGTGCCAGCAGCTTAGGAGACGGGTACACCGGGGAGCTGTTTTTT.

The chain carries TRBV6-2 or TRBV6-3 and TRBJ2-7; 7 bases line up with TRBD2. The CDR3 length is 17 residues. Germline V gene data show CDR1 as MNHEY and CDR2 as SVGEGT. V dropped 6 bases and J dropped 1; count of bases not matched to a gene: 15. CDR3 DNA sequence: TGTGCCAGCAGCTCTTTTCGGCGGGAGAAGGAATCCTACGAGCAGTACTTC. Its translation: CASSSFRREKESYEQYF.

The chain's CDR3 is CASSLGQGARGYTF. The CDR3 coding sequence is TGTGCCAGCAGCTTGGGACAGGGGGCAAGGGGCTACACCTTC. The chain recombines TRBV5-5 with TRBJ1-2, with 10 bases matching TRBD1. The CDR3 is 14 residues long. Looked up from germline, CDR1 is SGHKS and CDR2 is YYEKEE (reference sequence). The V and J ends lost 0 bases and 8 bases, in that order; junction bases with no gene match: 4.